This T cell receptor (beta chain) was sequenced for a study of naive and memory T cell subsets. Study conclusions and caveats: Findings for naive and memory subsets could not be checked against ground truth. Gini index rose across naive, CM, EM and EMRA in CD4 and CD8.

Many counts were recorded for this clonotype. Antigen unknown. Separate alpha and beta amplification began at the second PCR step. Two oligonucleotides, mixed equimolar, formed the beta constant-region primer covering TRBC1 and TRBC2. Nested alpha and beta constant-region primers with the SP2 primer drove four PCR rounds on ligated cDNA. Ligation attached a single-stranded oligonucleotide with a 12-nucleotide UMI and the SP2 primer to the cDNA 3' end. Via MiXCR, TCRdb re-called the UMI-ligation and nested PCR reads, giving one row per CDR3 protein. This table has 8,500 to 10,000 distinct CDR3 sequences, around 5.5% appearing once. The CDR3 totals 15 residues. CDR1 is DFQATT, CDR2 SNEGSKA, per germline (reference sequence). V was clipped by 5 bases and J by 8 bases, with 24 bases between them.

The sample consisted of CD4+ TEMRA cells from blood. Subset denoted: effector memory re-expressing CD45RA, CD45RA+ CD27-. V gene TRBV20-1 combines with J gene TRBJ2-5; a possible D gene is TRBD2 (5 bases). The receptor was isolated from a human donor in good health. The CDR3 loop is CSALGRGLAIDTQYF. The CDR3, as DNA: TGCAGTGCTCTAGGCCGGGGTCTAGCTATAGATACCCAGTACTTC.